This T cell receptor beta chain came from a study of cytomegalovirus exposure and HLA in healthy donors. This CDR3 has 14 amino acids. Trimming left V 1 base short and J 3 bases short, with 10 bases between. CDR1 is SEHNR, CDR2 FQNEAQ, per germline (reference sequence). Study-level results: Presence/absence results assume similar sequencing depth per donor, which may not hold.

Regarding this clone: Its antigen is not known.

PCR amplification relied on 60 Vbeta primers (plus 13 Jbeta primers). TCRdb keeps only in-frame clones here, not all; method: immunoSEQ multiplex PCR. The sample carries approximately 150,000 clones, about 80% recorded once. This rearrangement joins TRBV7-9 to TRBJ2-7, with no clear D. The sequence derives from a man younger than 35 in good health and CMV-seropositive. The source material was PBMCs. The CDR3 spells CASSLDLTYYEQYF. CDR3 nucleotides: TGTGCCAGCAGCTTAGATCTCACATACTACGAGCAGTACTTC.